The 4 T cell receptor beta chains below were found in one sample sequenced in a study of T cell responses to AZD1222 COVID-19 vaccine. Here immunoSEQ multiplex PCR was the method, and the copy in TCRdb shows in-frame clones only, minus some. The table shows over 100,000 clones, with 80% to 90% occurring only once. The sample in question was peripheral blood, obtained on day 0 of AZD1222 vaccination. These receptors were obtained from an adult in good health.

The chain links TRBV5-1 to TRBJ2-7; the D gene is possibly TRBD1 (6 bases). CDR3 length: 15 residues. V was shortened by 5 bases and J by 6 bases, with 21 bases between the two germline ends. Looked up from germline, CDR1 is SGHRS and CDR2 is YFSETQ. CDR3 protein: CASRAWTATGSEQYF. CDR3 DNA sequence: TGCGCCAGCAGGGCCTGGACAGCGACGGGGAGCGAGCAGTACTTC.

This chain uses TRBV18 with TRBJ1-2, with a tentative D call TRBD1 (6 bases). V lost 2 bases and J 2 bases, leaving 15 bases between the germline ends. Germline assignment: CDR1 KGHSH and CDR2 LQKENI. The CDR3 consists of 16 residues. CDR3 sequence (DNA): TGTGCCAGCTCACCAAGTTGGGGGGCTCGAAACTATGGCTACACCTTC. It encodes CASSPSWGARNYGYTF.

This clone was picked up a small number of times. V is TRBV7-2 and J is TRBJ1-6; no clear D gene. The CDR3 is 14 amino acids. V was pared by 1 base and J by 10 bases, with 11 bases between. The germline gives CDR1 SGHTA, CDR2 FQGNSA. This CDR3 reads CASSLGPAGSPLHF. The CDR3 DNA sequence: TGTGCCAGCAGCTTAGGGCCCGCCGGCTCACCCCTCCACTTT.

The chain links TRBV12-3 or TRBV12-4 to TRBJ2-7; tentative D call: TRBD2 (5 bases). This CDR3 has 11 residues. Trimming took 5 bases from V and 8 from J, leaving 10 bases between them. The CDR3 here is CASSTGYKQYF. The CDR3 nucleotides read TGTGCCAGCAGTACGGGGTATAAGCAGTACTTC.